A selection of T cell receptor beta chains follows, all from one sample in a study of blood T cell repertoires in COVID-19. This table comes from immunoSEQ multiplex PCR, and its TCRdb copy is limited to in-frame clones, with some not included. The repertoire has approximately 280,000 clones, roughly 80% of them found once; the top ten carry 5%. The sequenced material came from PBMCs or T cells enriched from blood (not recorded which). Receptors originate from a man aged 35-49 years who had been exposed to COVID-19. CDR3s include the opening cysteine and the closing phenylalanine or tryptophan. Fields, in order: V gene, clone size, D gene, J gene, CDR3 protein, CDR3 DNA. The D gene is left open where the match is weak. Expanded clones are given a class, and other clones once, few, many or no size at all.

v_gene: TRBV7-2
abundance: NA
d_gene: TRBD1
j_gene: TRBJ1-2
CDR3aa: CASKEDRAYTF
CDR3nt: TGTGCCAGCAAGGAGGACAGGGCTTACACCTTC

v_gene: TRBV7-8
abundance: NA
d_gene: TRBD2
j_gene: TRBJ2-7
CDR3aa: CASSLDPGGSSYEQYF
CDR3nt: TGTGCCAGCAGCTTAGATCCGGGAGGGAGCTCCTACGAGCAGTACTTC

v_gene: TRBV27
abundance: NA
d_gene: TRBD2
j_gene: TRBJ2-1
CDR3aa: CASSTLKRGKGNEQFF
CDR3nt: TGTGCCAGCAGTACCCTTAAGCGGGGCAAAGGTAATGAGCAGTTCTTC

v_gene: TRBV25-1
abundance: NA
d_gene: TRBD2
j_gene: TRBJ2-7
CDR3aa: CASSLTSGRLASEQYF
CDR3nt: TGTGCCAGCAGTTTGACTAGCGGGAGGCTGGCCTCCGAGCAGTACTTC

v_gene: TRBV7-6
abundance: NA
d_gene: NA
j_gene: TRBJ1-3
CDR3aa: CASSQLRGTGNTIYF
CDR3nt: TGTGCCAGCAGCCAACTCAGGGGAACTGGAAACACCATATATTTT

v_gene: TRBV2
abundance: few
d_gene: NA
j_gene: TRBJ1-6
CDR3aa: CASSEGPGKNSPLHF
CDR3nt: TGTGCCAGCAGTGAAGGCCCAGGGAAGAATTCACCCCTCCACTTT

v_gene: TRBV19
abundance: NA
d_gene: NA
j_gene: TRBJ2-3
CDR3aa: CASSMISGGTDTQYF
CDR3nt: TGTGCCAGTAGTATGATTAGCGGCGGAACAGATACGCAGTATTTT

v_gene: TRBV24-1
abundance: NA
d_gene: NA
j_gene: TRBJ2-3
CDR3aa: CASSGGSTDTQYF
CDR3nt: TGTGCCTCCAGCGGCGGGAGCACAGATACGCAGTATTTT

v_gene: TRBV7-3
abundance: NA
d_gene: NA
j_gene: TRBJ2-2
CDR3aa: CASSLTPPGFVTTGELFF
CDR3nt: TGTGCCAGCAGCTTAACCCCGCCAGGATTCGTGACCACCGGGGAGCTGTTTTTT

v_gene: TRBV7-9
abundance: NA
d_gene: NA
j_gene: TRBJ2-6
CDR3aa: CASSLGTAGANVLTF
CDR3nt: TGTGCCAGCAGCTTAGGGACAGCTGGGGCCAACGTCCTGACTTTC

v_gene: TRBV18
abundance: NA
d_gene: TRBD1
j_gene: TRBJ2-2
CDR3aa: CASSQAGTVNTGELFF
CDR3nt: TGTGCCAGCTCACAAGCCGGGACAGTGAACACCGGGGAGCTGTTTTTT

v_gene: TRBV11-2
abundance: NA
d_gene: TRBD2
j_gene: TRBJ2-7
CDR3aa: CASSRTSGYEQYF
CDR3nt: TGTGCCAGCAGCCGGACTAGCGGCTACGAGCAGTACTTC

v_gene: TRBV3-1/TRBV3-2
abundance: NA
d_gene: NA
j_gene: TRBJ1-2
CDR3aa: CASSQGGQRGYTF
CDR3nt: TGTGCCAGCAGCCAAGGCGGGCAGAGGGGCTACACCTTC

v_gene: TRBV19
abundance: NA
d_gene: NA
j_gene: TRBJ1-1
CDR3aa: CASSWRTSAFF
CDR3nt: TGTGCCAGCTCGTGGAGGACGTCAGCTTTCTTT

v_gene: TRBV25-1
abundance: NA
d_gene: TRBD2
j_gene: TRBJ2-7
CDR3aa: CASSKLAGLPSYEQYF
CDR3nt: TGTGCCAGCAGTAAGCTAGCGGGACTCCCTTCCTACGAGCAGTACTTC

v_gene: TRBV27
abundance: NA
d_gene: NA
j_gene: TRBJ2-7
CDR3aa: CASSLRGHGYEQYF
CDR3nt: TGTGCCAGCAGTTTACGAGGCCATGGATACGAGCAGTACTTC

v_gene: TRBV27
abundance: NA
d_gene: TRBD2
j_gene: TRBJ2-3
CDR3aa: CASSLSHSRLARDTQYF
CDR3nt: TGTGCCAGCAGTTTATCCCACTCGCGACTAGCAAGGGATACGCAGTATTTT

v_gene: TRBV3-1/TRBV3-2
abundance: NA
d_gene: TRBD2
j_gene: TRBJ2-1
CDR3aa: CASSQFAGGVNEQFF
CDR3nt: TGTGCCAGCAGCCAATTCGCGGGAGGAGTGAATGAGCAGTTCTTC

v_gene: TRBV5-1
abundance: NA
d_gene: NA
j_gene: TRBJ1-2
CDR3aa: CASSLGGGDGYTF
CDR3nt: TGCGCCAGCAGCTTAGGCGGGGGCGATGGCTACACCTTC

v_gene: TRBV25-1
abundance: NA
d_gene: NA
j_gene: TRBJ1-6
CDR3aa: CASSTNEDSNIPLHF
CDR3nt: TGTGCCAGCAGTACAAACGAGGACTCTAACATACCCCTCCACTTT

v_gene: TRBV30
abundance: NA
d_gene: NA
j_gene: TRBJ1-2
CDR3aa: CAWGTGSGVSGYTF
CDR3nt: TGTGCCTGGGGTACAGGGTCTGGGGTGAGTGGCTACACCTTC

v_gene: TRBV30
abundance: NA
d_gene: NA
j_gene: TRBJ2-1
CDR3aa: CAWSAGTPNEQFF
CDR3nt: TGTGCCTGGAGTGCCGGGACACCCAATGAGCAGTTCTTC

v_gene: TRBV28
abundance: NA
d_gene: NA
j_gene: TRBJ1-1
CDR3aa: CAISPPTSEAFF
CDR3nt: TGTGCCATATCGCCCCCAACTTCTGAAGCTTTCTTT

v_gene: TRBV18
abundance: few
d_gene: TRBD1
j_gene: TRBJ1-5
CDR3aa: CASSLTRQGNQPQHF
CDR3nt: TGTGCCAGCTCCCTGACCCGACAGGGGAATCAGCCCCAGCATTTT

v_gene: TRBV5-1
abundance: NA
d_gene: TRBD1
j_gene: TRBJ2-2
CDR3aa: CASSEGTAPNTGELFF
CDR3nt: TGCGCCAGCAGTGAGGGGACAGCCCCAAACACCGGGGAGCTGTTTTTT

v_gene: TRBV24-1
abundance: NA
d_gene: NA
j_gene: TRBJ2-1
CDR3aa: CATSDPSGNTGNEQFF
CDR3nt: TGTGCCACCAGTGACCCGAGCGGTAACACTGGCAATGAGCAGTTCTTC

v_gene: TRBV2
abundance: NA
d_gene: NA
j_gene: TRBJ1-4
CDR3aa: CASSGGTNEKLFF
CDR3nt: TGTGCCAGCAGTGGAGGGACTAATGAAAAACTGTTTTTT

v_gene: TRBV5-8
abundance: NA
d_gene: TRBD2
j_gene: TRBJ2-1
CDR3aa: CASHLAGPHEQFF
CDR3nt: TGTGCCAGCCACTTAGCGGGACCACATGAGCAGTTCTTC

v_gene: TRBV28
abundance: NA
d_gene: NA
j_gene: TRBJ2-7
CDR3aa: CASTLQGQFYEQYF
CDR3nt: TGTGCCAGCACCCTCCAGGGGCAGTTCTACGAGCAGTACTTC

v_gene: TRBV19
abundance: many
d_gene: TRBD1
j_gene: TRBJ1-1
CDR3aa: CASRLSTGGITEAFF
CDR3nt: TGTGCCAGTAGACTCTCGACAGGGGGTATCACTGAAGCTTTCTTT

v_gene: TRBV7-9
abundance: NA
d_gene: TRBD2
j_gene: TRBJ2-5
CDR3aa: CASSLSLAGAETQYF
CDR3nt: TGTGCCAGCAGCTTAAGTCTAGCGGGAGCGGAGACCCAGTACTTC

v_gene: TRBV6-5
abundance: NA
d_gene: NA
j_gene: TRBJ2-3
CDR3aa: CASSSTSTDTQYF
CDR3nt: TGTGCCAGCAGCTCGACTAGTACAGATACGCAGTATTTT

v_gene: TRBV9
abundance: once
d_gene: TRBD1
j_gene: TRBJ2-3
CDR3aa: CASTQGQFTDTQYF
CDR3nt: TGTGCCAGCACCCAGGGACAGTTCACAGATACGCAGTATTTT

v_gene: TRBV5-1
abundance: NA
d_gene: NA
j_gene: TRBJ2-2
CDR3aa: CASSSGARGGTGELFF
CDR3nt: TGCGCCAGCAGCTCCGGGGCCAGGGGAGGGACCGGGGAGCTGTTTTTT

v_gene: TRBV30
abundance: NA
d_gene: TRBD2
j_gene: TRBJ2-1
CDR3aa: CAWRAGTRNEQFF
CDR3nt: TGTGCCTGGAGAGCCGGGACTAGAAATGAGCAGTTCTTC

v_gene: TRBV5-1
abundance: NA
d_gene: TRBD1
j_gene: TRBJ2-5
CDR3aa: CASSLDRGETQYF
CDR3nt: TGCGCCAGCAGCTTGGACAGGGGAGAGACCCAGTACTTC

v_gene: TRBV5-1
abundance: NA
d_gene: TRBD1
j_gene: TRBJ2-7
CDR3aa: CASSPDRGVDEQYF
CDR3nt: TGCGCCAGCAGCCCGGACAGGGGAGTCGACGAGCAGTACTTC

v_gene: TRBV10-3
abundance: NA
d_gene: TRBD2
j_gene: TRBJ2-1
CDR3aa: CAISDSSGAYNEQFF
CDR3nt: TGTGCCATCAGTGATAGTAGCGGGGCTTACAATGAGCAGTTCTTC

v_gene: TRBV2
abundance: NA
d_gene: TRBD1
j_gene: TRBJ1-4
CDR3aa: CASNDRVDEKLFF
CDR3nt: TGTGCCAGCAACGACAGGGTTGATGAAAAACTGTTTTTT

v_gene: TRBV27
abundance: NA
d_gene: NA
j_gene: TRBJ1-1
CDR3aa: CASRGRVNTEAFF
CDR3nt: TGTGCCAGCAGGGGCAGAGTGAACACTGAAGCTTTCTTT

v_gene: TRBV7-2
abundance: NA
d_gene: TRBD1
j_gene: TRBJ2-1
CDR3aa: CASRQAGTGDFNEQFF
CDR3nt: TGTGCCAGCAGACAAGCCGGGACAGGGGATTTCAATGAGCAGTTCTTC

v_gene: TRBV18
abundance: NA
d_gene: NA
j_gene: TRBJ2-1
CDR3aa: CASSPDSNEQFF
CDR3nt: TGTGCCAGCTCACCGGACTCCAATGAGCAGTTCTTC

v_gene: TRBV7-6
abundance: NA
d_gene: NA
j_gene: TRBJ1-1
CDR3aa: CASRSGGPGAEAFF
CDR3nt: TGTGCCAGCCGCAGCGGGGGCCCCGGCGCTGAAGCTTTCTTT

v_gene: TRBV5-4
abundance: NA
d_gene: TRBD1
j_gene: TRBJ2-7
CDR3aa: CASSPDRGREQYF
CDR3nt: TGTGCCAGCAGCCCGGACAGGGGGCGCGAGCAGTACTTC

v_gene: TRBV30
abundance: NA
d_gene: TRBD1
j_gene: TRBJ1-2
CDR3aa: CAWSRQGTGGYTF
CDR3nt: TGTGCCTGGAGCCGACAGGGAACGGGTGGCTACACCTTC

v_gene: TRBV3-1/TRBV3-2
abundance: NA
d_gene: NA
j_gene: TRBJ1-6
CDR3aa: CASSQRSQGGSPLHF
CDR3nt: TGTGCCAGCAGCCAAAGGTCGCAGGGAGGGTCACCCCTCCACTTT

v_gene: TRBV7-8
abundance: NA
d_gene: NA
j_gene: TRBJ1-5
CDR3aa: CASRRGGNQPQHF
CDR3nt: TGTGCCAGCCGCCGGGGAGGCAATCAGCCCCAGCATTTT

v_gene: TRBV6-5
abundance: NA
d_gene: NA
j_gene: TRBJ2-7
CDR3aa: CASTSGYEQYF
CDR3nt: TGTGCCAGCACCTCAGGGTACGAGCAGTACTTC

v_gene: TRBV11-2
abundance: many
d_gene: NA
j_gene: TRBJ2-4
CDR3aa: CASSLVANGGKNIQYF
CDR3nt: TGTGCCAGCAGCTTAGTAGCAAATGGTGGCAAAAACATTCAGTACTTC

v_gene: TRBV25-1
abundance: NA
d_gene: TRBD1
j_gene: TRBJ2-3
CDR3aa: CASSVPGDSTDTQYF
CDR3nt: TGTGCCAGCAGTGTCCCTGGGGACAGTACAGATACGCAGTATTTT

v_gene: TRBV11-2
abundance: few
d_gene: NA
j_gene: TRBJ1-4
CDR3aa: CASSFAGQTNEKLFF
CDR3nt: TGTGCCAGCAGCTTTGCCGGACAGACTAATGAAAAACTGTTTTTT

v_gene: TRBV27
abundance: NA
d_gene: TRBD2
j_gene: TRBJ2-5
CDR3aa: CASRPAGGIQETQYF
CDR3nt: TGTGCCAGCAGACCGGCCGGGGGGATCCAAGAGACCCAGTACTTC

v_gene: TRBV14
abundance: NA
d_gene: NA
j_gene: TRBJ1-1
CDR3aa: CASSHNRQVVRTEAFF
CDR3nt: TGTGCCAGCAGCCACAACCGACAGGTTGTACGGACTGAAGCTTTCTTT

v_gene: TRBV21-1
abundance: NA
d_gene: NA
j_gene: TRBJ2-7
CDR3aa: CASSKGGGF
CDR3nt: TGTGCCAGCAGCAAAGGGGGGGGCTTC

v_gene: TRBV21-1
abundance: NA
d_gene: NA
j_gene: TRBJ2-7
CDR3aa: CASSKSPSGNYEQYF
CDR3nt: TGTGCCAGCAGCAAATCGCCTAGCGGGAACTACGAGCAGTACTTC

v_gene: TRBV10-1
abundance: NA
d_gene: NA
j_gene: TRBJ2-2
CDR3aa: CASSEGLTTNTGELFF
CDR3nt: TGCGCCAGCAGTGAGGGGTTGACAACCAACACCGGGGAGCTGTTTTTT

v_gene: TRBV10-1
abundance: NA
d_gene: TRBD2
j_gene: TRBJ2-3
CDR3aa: CATSSGSRFDTQYF
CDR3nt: TGCGCCACCTCTAGCGGGAGCCGTTTCGATACGCAGTATTTT